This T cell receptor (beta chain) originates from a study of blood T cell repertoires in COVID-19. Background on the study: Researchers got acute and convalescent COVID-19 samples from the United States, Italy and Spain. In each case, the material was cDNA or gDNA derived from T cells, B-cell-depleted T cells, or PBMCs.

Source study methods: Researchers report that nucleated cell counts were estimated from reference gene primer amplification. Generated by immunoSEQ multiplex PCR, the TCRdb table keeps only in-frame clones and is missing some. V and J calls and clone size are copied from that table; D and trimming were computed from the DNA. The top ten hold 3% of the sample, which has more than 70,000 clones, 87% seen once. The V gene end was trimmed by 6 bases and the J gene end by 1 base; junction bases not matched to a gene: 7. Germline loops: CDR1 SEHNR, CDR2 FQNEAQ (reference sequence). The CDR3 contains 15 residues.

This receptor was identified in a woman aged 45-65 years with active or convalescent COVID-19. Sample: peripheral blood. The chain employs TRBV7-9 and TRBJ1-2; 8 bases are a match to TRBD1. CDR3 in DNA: TGTGCCAGCAGTCCACAGGGGGTATTTAACTATGGCTACACCTTC. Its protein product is CASSPQGVFNYGYTF. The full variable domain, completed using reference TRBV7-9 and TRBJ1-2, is DTGVSQNPRHKITKRGQNVTFRCDPISEHNRLYWYRQTLGQGPEFLTYFQNEAQLEKSRLLSDRFSAERPKGSFSTLEIQRTEQGDSAMYLCASSPQGVFNYGYTFGSGTRLTVV.